These 25 T cell receptor beta chains originate from one sample sequenced in a study of shared clonotypes between healthy human individuals. The data were produced by immunoSEQ multiplex PCR, yet TCRdb's version contains in-frame clones alone and is incomplete. Among about 960,000 clones listed, approximately 80% were seen once. The sequenced material came from memory CD4+ T cells sorted from blood. Noted subset: CD45RA-negative fraction. These receptors were collected from a man younger than 35 in good health.

V is TRBV5-1 and J is TRBJ2-1; D might be TRBD1 or TRBD2, each matching 6 bases. CDR1 and CDR2 (germline): SGHRS, YFSETQ. V shed 4 bases and J shed 8 bases, with 16 bases lying between them. The CDR3 length is 14 residues. The CDR3 nucleotides read TGCGCCAGCAGCCAGATGTGGGGGGCGGATGAGCAGTTCTTC. It specifies CASSQMWGADEQFF.

This clone came up many times. The J gene is TRBJ2-3, the V gene TRBV28; D may correspond to TRBD1 or TRBD2 (5 bases each). Trimming stripped 2 bases from V and 4 bases from J, with 13 bases between. Germline values: CDR1 MDHEN, CDR2 SYDVKM. The CDR3 spans 15 residues. The CDR3 protein is CASSLQGEGADTQYF. The CDR3 DNA reads as TGTGCCAGCAGTTTACAGGGAGAGGGCGCAGATACGCAGTATTTT.

V and J are TRBV6-6 and TRBJ2-7, with a weak D call TRBD1 (5 bases). The CDR3 loop spans 13 amino acids. V was clipped by 6 bases and J by 7 bases, with 16 bases between them. Germline V CDR1 and CDR2: MNHNY, SVGAGI (reference sequence). CDR3 sequence (DNA): TGTGCCAGCAGAACGACAGCTACGGAAGAGCAGTACTTC. Translated: CASRTTATEEQYF.

In its sample, this clone was seen a few times. The CDR3 bases are TGCAGCGTCCCCCTAAACACTGAAGCTTTCTTT. Encoded protein: CSVPLNTEAFF. The chain is built from TRBV29-1 and TRBJ1-1; D unresolved. The CDR3 extends over 11 amino acids. V was shortened by 6 bases and J by 2 bases, with 7 bases between the two germline ends. Germline-derived CDR1 and CDR2 are SQVTM and ANQGSEA.

CDR3 region: CASSGNDRSSGANVLTF. For the CDR3, the DNA is TGTGCCAGCAGTGGCAACGACAGGTCTAGTGGGGCCAACGTCCTGACTTTC. This chain joins TRBV25-1 and TRBJ2-6; D perhaps matches TRBD1 (6 bases). The CDR3 has 17 amino acids. Germline loops: CDR1 MGHDK, CDR2 SYGVNS. V was shortened by 4 bases and J by 3 bases, with 16 bases between the two germline ends.

The rearrangement links TRBV2 to TRBJ2-2; 7 bases map to TRBD2. Germline-derived CDR1 and CDR2 are SNHLY and FYNNEI. V shed 4 bases, J shed 5 bases, and the junction held 7 bases outside the gene matches. CDR3 size: 15 residues. CDR3 coding DNA: TGTGCCAGCAGTGCCGAGGGAGGGCCGACCGGGGAGCTGTTTTTT. This encodes CASSAEGGPTGELFF.

The CDR3 region is CASSWQGSSYEQYF. CDR3 nucleotide sequence: TGTGCCAGTAGCTGGCAGGGGAGCTCCTACGAGCAGTACTTC. V usage is TRBV19 and J usage is TRBJ2-7, with D possibly being TRBD1 (6 bases). The CDR3 extends over 14 amino acids. Germline-derived CDR1 and CDR2 are LNHDA and SQIVND (reference sequence). The ends were cut back, 6 bases at V and 0 bases at J, with 12 bases in the middle.

The table lists this clone with many counts. The V gene is TRBV19, the J gene TRBJ1-5, with 12 bases that match TRBD1. Germline CDR1 is LNHDA and CDR2 is SQIVND (reference sequence). Germline trimming cut 9 bases from V and 1 base from J; bases unmatched to any gene: 1. This CDR3 has 14 amino acids. CDR3 in amino acids: CARGQGASNQPQHF. The CDR3 nucleotides read TGTGCCAGGGGACAGGGGGCGAGCAATCAGCCCCAGCATTTT.

The V gene is TRBV10-2, the J gene TRBJ1-1, with no clear D. V lost 6 bases and J lost 1, with 9 bases in between. There are 13 residues in the CDR3. CDR1 and CDR2 from the germline V gene are WSHSY and SAAADI. DNA of the CDR3: TGCGCCAGCAGAATGGAAGGGAACACTGAAGCTTTCTTT. It specifies CASRMEGNTEAFF.

V usage is TRBV11-2 and J usage is TRBJ1-3; unclear D gene. The V gene's germline CDR1 is SGHAT and CDR2 FQNNGV. The CDR3 has 15 amino acids. Trimming removed 0 bases from V and 5 bases from J, with 11 bases in between. This CDR3 reads CASSLEGRNRNTIYF. Written as DNA, the CDR3 is TGTGCCAGCAGCTTAGAGGGCAGGAATAGAAACACCATATATTTT.

V and J are TRBV11-2 and TRBJ2-7, with 9 bases fitting TRBD2. Germline loops: CDR1 SGHAT, CDR2 FQNNGV. The length of the CDR3 is 17 residues. V was clipped by 1 base and J by 3 bases; unmatched bases: 10. CDR3 bases: TGTGCCAGCAGCTTAGGGTTGCAGCGGGGGGTCCGCTACGAGCAGTACTTC. Protein: CASSLGLQRGVRYEQYF.

The CDR3 sequence: CASSLWGRTNEKLFF. As DNA, the CDR3 is TGTGCCAGCAGCTTATGGGGCCGGACTAATGAAAAACTGTTTTTT. This chain connects TRBV7-8 to TRBJ1-4, with a possible D match to TRBD1 (5 bases). The length of the CDR3 is 15 residues. From germline, CDR1 is SGHVS and CDR2 FQNEAQ. Deletions cut 2 bases from V and 2 bases from J, with 9 bases between.

In the case of this clone: One junction end does not reproduce the germline sequence, and a read error may be involved. The J gene is TRBJ1-1, the V gene TRBV2, with unresolved D. CDR1 is SNHLY, CDR2 FYNNEI, per germline. CDR3 size: 11 residues. The CDR3 sequence is CVSSQTTEAFF. The CDR3 DNA is TGTGTCAGCAGTCAAACCACTGAAGCTTTCTTT.

This CDR3 reads CASSLDRADTQYF. CDR3 DNA sequence: TGTGCCAGCAGTCTCGACAGGGCAGATACGCAGTATTTT. The J gene is TRBJ2-3, the V gene TRBV7-8; 7 bases agree with TRBD1. Germline values: CDR1 SGHVS, CDR2 FQNEAQ. This CDR3 contains 13 residues. The V gene end was trimmed by 6 bases and the J gene end by 4 bases; junction bases not matched to a gene: 4.

In its sample, this clone was seen once. This chain connects TRBV23-1 to TRBJ1-2; 8 bases agree with TRBD1. TRBV23-1 is an ORF, with its function uncertain. The CDR3 is made up of 15 amino acids. J was trimmed by 3 bases and V by 4 bases; bases with no gene match: 7. CDR3 sequence (DNA): TGCGCCAGCAGTCCCAGACAGGGGCTGTACTATGGCTACACCTTC. The encoded protein is CASSPRQGLYYGYTF.

On this clone itself: The sample has other DNA sequences that encode this CDR3 too. The chain combines TRBV7-2 with TRBJ2-2; a weak D match, TRBD2 (5 bases). Germline CDR1 is SGHTA and CDR2 is FQGNSA. The CDR3 is made up of 14 amino acids. Trimming removed 1 base from V and 5 bases from J, with 8 bases in between. CDR3 nucleotides: TGTGCCAGCAGCTTAGTTGGCGGGACCGGGGAGCTGTTTTTT. It yields the protein CASSLVGGTGELFF.

The rearrangement links TRBV28 to TRBJ1-3, with a weak D call TRBD1 (6 bases). This CDR3 is 15 amino acids long. Trimming took 3 bases from V and 2 from J, leaving 11 bases between them. CDR1 and CDR2 (germline): MDHEN, SYDVKM. DNA of the CDR3: TGTGCCAGCAGTTTTCGGGACACCCCTGGAAACACCATATATTTT. Encoded protein: CASSFRDTPGNTIYF.

The table lists this clone with a count of one. This sequence joins TRBV5-1 and TRBJ2-3, with 9 bases identical to TRBD2. CDR3 size: 15 residues. The V gene's germline CDR1 is SGHRS and CDR2 YFSETQ. Trimming removed 4 bases from V and 4 bases from J; junction bases left unmatched: 7. CDR3 sequence reads: CASSDGSSGADTQYF. CDR3 DNA: TGCGCCAGCAGCGACGGATCTAGCGGGGCAGATACGCAGTATTTT.

The chain uses TRBV19 and TRBJ1-1, with a tentative D call TRBD1 (6 bases). The germline V gene has CDR1 LNHDA and CDR2 SQIVND (reference sequence). V lost 3 bases and J lost 1, with 9 bases in between. This CDR3 spans 14 amino acids. Here the CDR3 reads CASSINRENTEAFF. In DNA form, the CDR3 reads TGTGCCAGTAGTATCAACAGGGAGAACACTGAAGCTTTCTTT.

This chain connects TRBV27 to TRBJ2-7; 9 nucleotides agree with TRBD1. CDR3 size: 17 residues. CDR1 and CDR2 (germline): MNHEY, SMNVEV (reference sequence). V lost 2 bases, J lost 5 bases, and 13 bases stayed unmatched. The CDR3 DNA sequence: TGTGCCAGCAGTTTACGGGTGACTTACAGGGGGCTCGACGAGCAGTACTTC. This gives the protein CASSLRVTYRGLDEQYF.

The chain couples TRBV19 to TRBJ1-4; 7 nucleotides align to TRBD1. CDR3 length equals 15 residues. Trimming removed 6 bases from V and 4 bases from J; junction bases left unmatched: 8. Germline CDR1 is LNHDA and CDR2 is SQIVND (reference sequence). The CDR3 bases are TGTGCCAGTAGCCCTATTGGGGACAGTAATGAAAAACTGTTTTTT. Translated: CASSPIGDSNEKLFF.

In this sample, this clone turned up once. The chain recombines TRBV30 with TRBJ1-2; weak D call: TRBD1 (6 bases). V dropped 1 base and J dropped 5 bases, with 8 bases sitting between them. Looked up from germline, CDR1 is GTSNPN and CDR2 is SVGIG (reference sequence). The CDR3 has 12 residues. CDR3 sequence (DNA): TGTGCCTGGAGTGGAGGACAGTATGGCTACACCTTC. This translates into CAWSGGQYGYTF.

The DNA of the CDR3 is TGTGCCAGCAGTCCGGGACAGCCCTACGAGCAGTACTTC. Protein product: CASSPGQPYEQYF. The chain has TRBV6-7 and TRBJ2-7; the match to TRBD1 covers 7 bases. TRBV6-7 is flagged as an ORF with uncertain function. Trimming cost V 5 bases and J 2 bases; bases outside gene matches: 3. CDR3 length equals 13 residues.

The rearrangement uses TRBV19 and TRBJ2-1; perhaps TRBD1 as D (6 bases). The CDR3 covers 14 residues. Between the trimmed V and J ends, which lost 4 bases and 8 bases, there was a span of 15 bases. The germline V gene has CDR1 LNHDA and CDR2 SQIVND (reference sequence). The CDR3 region is CASSRQGITHEQFF. The CDR3 DNA reads as TGTGCCAGTAGTAGGCAGGGGATAACGCATGAGCAGTTCTTC. Drawing the rest from reference TRBV19 and TRBJ2-1, the complete variable domain is DGGITQSPKYLFRKEGQNVTLSCEQNLNHDAMYWYRQDPGQGLRLIYYSQIVNDFQKGDIAEGYSVSREKKESFPLTVTSAQKNPTAFYLCASSRQGITHEQFFGPGTRLTVL.

The chain links TRBV5-5 to TRBJ2-5, with TRBD2 matching over 13 bases. In germline, CDR1 is SGHKS, CDR2 YYEKEE (reference sequence). CDR3 length: 18 amino acids. The trim removed 0 bases at V and 0 bases at J, leaving 5 bases unmatched. The CDR3 coding sequence is TGTGCCAGCAGCTTGGACACTAGCGGGGGGGCTAACCAAGAGACCCAGTACTTC. The encoded protein is CASSLDTSGGANQETQYF.